This record looks at one TCR beta chain sequence and its context. The target antigen is unknown. The sample holds other DNA sequences that translate to the same CDR3. V lost 0 bases to trimming and J lost 7 bases; unmatched junction nucleotides: 6. Germline V gene sequence: CDR1 MNHEY, CDR2 SVGAGI. The CDR3 runs 15 residues. This record comes from a study of cytomegalovirus exposure and HLA in healthy donors. The study ran its PCR with 60 Vbeta and 13 Jbeta primers. Assay: immunoSEQ multiplex PCR; the TCRdb copy retains only in-frame clones and omits some. The data show around 200,000 clones, with around 85% seen just once and 0.22% held by the top ten. General study findings and limits: It was reported that TCR beta sequences correctly inferred the HLA-A and HLA-B alleles for most subjects. Upon later analysis, TCR association rates were observed to vary by HLA locus, being highest for DRB1 and lowest for HLA-C. As a later analysis showed, a missense DCLRE1C variant was linked to trimming of TCR beta V- and J-genes.

Source material: PBMCs. The V and J genes are TRBV6-5 and TRBJ2-7; 10 nucleotides match TRBD2. The sequence derives from a girl aged 2 to 10 in good health and CMV-seronegative. The CDR3 nucleotides read TGTGCCAGCAGTTACTCGGCTAGCGGGAGCTATGAGCAGTACTTC. The encoded protein is CASSYSASGSYEQYF.